Below, 11 T cell receptor beta chains from the same sample are listed, as sequenced in a study of beta chain features in type 1 diabetes. Regarding the study as a whole: Moderate yet significant TCRB CDR3 shortening was seen in Type 1 diabetes patients in all four CD4+ subsets.

cDNA synthesis used the whole RNA isolate, giving expressed TCRB sequences. Sequencing used immunoSEQ multiplex PCR; TCRdb keeps in-frame clones, though not all of them. In the table there are fewer than 300,000 clones, about a fifth of which are singletons. These receptors' targets are unknown. Sequenced input: naive CD4+ T cells from blood. The receptor set was obtained from a woman aged 40-49 years with type 1 diabetes.

This clone has just a few counts. The genes are TRBV4-3 and TRBJ1-4; TRBD1 might be the D (5 bases). This CDR3 contains 14 residues. Germline V CDR1 and CDR2: LGHNA, YSLEER. Trimming took off 8 bases at V and 8 bases at J, with 18 bases between the two ends. The CDR3 coding sequence is TGCGCCAGCGGAGAGCGGGGACGCGAAGAAAAACTGTTTTTT. Its translation is CASGERGREEKLFF.

The V and J genes are TRBV9 and TRBJ2-3, with 9 bases identical to TRBD1. This CDR3 has 20 residues. Per the germline V gene, CDR1 is SGDLS and CDR2 is YYNGEE. V was clipped by 0 bases and J by 5 bases; unmatched bases: 19. The CDR3 loop is CASSVAGGQGPLGEVDTQYF. The CDR3 bases are TGTGCCAGCAGCGTAGCTGGGGGACAGGGTCCCCTTGGAGAAGTAGATACGCAGTATTTT. The entire variable domain, with the rest obtained from reference TRBV9 and TRBJ2-3, is as follows: DSGVTQTPKHLITATGQRVTLRCSPRSGDLSVYWYQQSLDQGLQFLIQYYNGEERAKGNILERFSAQQFPDLHSELNLSSLELGDSALYFCASSVAGGQGPLGEVDTQYFGPGTRLTVL.

This rearrangement joins TRBV7-9 to TRBJ1-6, with 8 bases that match TRBD1. CDR1 and CDR2 (germline): SEHNR, FQNEAQ (reference sequence). The CDR3 runs to 15 residues. Losses at the gene ends were 4 bases for V and 7 bases for J; bases not matched to a gene: 6. For the CDR3, the DNA is TGTGCCAGCAGCTCCTGGACAGGGACCAATTCACCCCTCCACTTT. It specifies CASSSWTGTNSPLHF.

The chain is built from TRBV6-1 and TRBJ2-2; D is possibly TRBD1 (5 bases). V lost 6 bases and J lost 1, with 9 bases in between. The CDR3 runs 14 residues. The germline V gene has CDR1 MNHNS and CDR2 SASEGT. The chain's CDR3 is CASRTGQNTGELFF. Written as DNA, the CDR3 is TGTGCCAGCAGAACCGGACAGAACACCGGGGAGCTGTTTTTT.

The table lists this clone with a few counts. This chain connects TRBV25-1 to TRBJ1-2, with D hard to call. Trimming removed 3 bases at V and 8 bases at J, with 13 bases between. CDR1 and CDR2 (germline): MGHDK, SYGVNS. The CDR3 sequence is 13 residues long. Here the CDR3 DNA reads TGTGCCAGCAGTGATTCCAGGCTAAAGGGCTACACCTTC. Translated: CASSDSRLKGYTF.

Only a few counts were recorded for this clone. The chain couples TRBV6-6 to TRBJ2-7; 12 bases match TRBD1. Germline CDR1 MNHNY, CDR2 SVGAGI (reference sequence). J lost 7 bases, V lost 2 bases, and 6 bases had no gene match. This CDR3 is built from 15 residues. The CDR3 reads CASSYEGQGAWEQYF. As DNA, the CDR3 is TGTGCCAGCAGTTACGAGGGACAGGGGGCATGGGAGCAGTACTTC.

This chain joins TRBV7-2 and TRBJ2-3; 11 bases line up with TRBD2. Trimming took 5 bases from V and 5 from J; bases not matched to a gene: 6. The germline CDR1 and CDR2 sequences are SGHTA and FQGNSA. This CDR3 contains 15 residues. DNA of the CDR3: TGTGCCAGCAGCCTTACTAGCGGGAGTGTAGATACGCAGTATTTT. The encoded protein is CASSLTSGSVDTQYF.

A few counts support this clone. The CDR3 region is CASSQVDRSLGGYTF. The CDR3 nucleotides read TGTGCCAGCAGCCAAGTCGACAGGTCGCTGGGTGGCTACACCTTC. V is TRBV4-2 and J is TRBJ1-2, with a tentative D call TRBD1 (6 bases). The CDR3 is made up of 15 amino acids. From germline, CDR1 is LGHNA and CDR2 YNFKEQ. Trimming shortened V by 1 base and J by 7 bases, and 16 bases separated the two germline ends.

The rearrangement joins TRBV9 to TRBJ1-4, with D possibly being TRBD1 (6 bases). Germline V gives CDR1 SGDLS, CDR2 YYNGEE. The CDR3 length is 15 residues. V was trimmed by 0 bases and J by 6 bases, leaving 12 bases between them. DNA for the CDR3: TGTGCCAGCAGCGTAGCGAGGGGGGGTGATGAAAAACTGTTTTTT. As protein: CASSVARGGDEKLFF.

There are a few counts of this clone. The chain has TRBV30 and TRBJ2-3; perhaps TRBD2 as D (5 bases). Trimming pared 2 bases from V and 8 bases from J, leaving 20 bases between. CDR1 GTSNPN and CDR2 SVGIG come from the germline V gene (reference sequence). This CDR3 spans 15 amino acids. The CDR3 DNA sequence: TGTGCCTGGAGTTCTCAGGACTTTCCCGCCAGTACGCAGTATTTT. Translation gives CAWSSQDFPASTQYF.

This clone was detected a few times. The chain is built from TRBV6-5 and TRBJ1-2; D remains ambiguous. V gave up 2 bases and J gave up 0 bases, with 10 bases separating them. This CDR3 has 15 amino acids. Germline V gene lookup returns CDR1 MNHEY and CDR2 SVGAGI. The CDR3 region is CASSYGRETNYGYTF. CDR3 DNA sequence: TGTGCCAGCAGTTACGGGAGGGAAACTAACTATGGCTACACCTTC.